This TCR beta chain derives from a study of T cells in Graves' hyperthyroidism and ophthalmopathy. Study-level results: Expanded thyroid clonotypes (above 0.001) were mostly also found in blood. Patients with ophthalmopathy were separated from those with stable hyperthyroidism by a 13 V-J model.

This clonotype was counted many times. Its specificity is unknown. It was RNA transcripts that yielded the amplified TCR beta CDR3 regions. TCR CDR3 underwent first-round RT-PCR with the HTBI primer set. Using its own MiXCR run on the multiplex PCR reads, TCRdb lists one record per CDR3 protein. This sample has about 340,000 distinct CDR3 sequences, with about 20% found just once. The germline gives CDR1 SGHRS, CDR2 YFSETQ. V lost 4 bases to trimming and J lost 4 bases, with 15 bases between them. The CDR3 is 15 residues long. This clonotype was sampled from a woman aged 45-60 years with Graves' hyperthyroidism. Specimen: blood. The chain carries TRBV5-1 and TRBJ2-1; D might be TRBD2 (5 bases). Here the CDR3 reads CASSTVILDYNEQFF. CDR3 DNA sequence: TGCGCCAGCAGCACCGTAATACTAGATTACAATGAGCAGTTCTTC. Looking up the rest from reference TRBV5-1 and TRBJ2-1 gives the full variable domain: KAGVTQTPRYLIKTRGQQVTLSCSPISGHRSVSWYQQTPGQGLQFLFEYFSETQRNKGNFPGRFSGRQFSNSRSEMNVSTLELGDSALYLCASSTVILDYNEQFFGPGTRLTVL.